The clone carrying this T cell receptor (beta chain) appeared a few times. Antigen specificity is unknown. V was trimmed by 8 bases and J by 11 bases, leaving 9 bases between them. The CDR3 is 9 residues long. This sample was included in a study of T cells in Graves' hyperthyroidism and ophthalmopathy. The study excluded patients with uncontrolled infection, other autoimmune disease, pregnancy or lactation. Whole-study results and caveats: Prediction of ophthalmopathy progression came a median 6.5 months pre-onset. Peripheral blood also featured most of the thyroid clonotypes expanded above 0.001.

Amplified TCR beta CDR3 regions derived from RNA transcripts. The HTBI primer set served for first-round RT-PCR of the TCR CDR3. TCRdb fed the multiplex PCR reads into MiXCR, producing one record per CDR3 protein. The sample lists 700,000 to 850,000 distinct CDR3 sequences; roughly a third were seen once. Sequencing input: blood. V gene TRBV12-3 or TRBV12-4 combines with J gene TRBJ1-1; D gene unclear. The TCR originated in a woman in her 40s with Graves' hyperthyroidism. CDR3 loop: CASGPMAFF. In DNA form, the CDR3 reads TGTGCCAGCGGACCCATGGCTTTCTTT.